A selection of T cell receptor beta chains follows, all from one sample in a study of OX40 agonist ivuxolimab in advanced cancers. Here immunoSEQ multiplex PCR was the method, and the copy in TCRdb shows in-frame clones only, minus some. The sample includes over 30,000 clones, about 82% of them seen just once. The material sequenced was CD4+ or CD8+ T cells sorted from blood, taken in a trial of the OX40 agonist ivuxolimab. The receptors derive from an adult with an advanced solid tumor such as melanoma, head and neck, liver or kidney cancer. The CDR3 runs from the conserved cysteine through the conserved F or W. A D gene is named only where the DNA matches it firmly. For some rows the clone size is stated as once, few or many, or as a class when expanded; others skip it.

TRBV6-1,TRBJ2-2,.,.,TGTGCCAGCAGTGAAGGGCAGGGGGGGGAGCTGTTTTTT,CASSEGQGGELFF
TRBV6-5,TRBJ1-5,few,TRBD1,TGTGCCAGCAGTTACCGGACAGGGAATCAGCCCCAGCATTTT,CASSYRTGNQPQHF
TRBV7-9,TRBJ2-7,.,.,TGTGCCAGCAGCTTAATCAGCGCCGAGCAGTACTTC,CASSLISAEQYF
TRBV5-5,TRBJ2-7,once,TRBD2,TGTGCCAGCAGCTTGGGACTAGCGGAGCAGTACTTC,CASSLGLAEQYF
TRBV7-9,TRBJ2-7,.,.,TGTGCCAGCAGCTTAGAACATCGGGGGACTCACTACGAGCAGTACTTC,CASSLEHRGTHYEQYF
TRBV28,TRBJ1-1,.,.,TGTGCCAGCAGTGACATTAGGGTTTACACTGAAGCTTTCTTT,CASSDIRVYTEAFF
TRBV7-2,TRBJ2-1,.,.,TGTGCCAGCAGCTGGGATTGGGGGGACAATGAGCAGTTCTTC,CASSWDWGDNEQFF
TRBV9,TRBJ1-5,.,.,TGTGCCAGCAGCGAGGCCCCGACAGCTCATCAGCCCCAGCATTTT,CASSEAPTAHQPQHF
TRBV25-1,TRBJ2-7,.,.,TGTGCCAGCAGTGAATCAACGTCGGGACTGTCCTACGAGCAGTACTTC,CASSESTSGLSYEQYF
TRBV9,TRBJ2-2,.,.,TGTGCCAGCAGCGAGCGCAGGGGGGAGCTGTTTTTT,CASSERRGELFF
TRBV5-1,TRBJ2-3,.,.,TGCGCCAGCAGCTCCTACGGGGAGGGCACAGATACGCAGTATTTT,CASSSYGEGTDTQYF
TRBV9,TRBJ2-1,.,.,TGTGCCAGCAGCGTAGAATGGGGCGAGCAGTTCTTC,CASSVEWGEQFF
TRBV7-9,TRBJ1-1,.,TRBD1,TGTGCCAGCAGCCCCGGACAGGTTTCCCACACTGAAGCTTTCTTT,CASSPGQVSHTEAFF
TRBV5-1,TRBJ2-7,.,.,TGCGCCAGCAGCGGTCCGGGGGCGAGTTACGAGCAGTACTTC,CASSGPGASYEQYF
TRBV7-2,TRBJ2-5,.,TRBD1,TGTGCCAGCAGCCAGTGGACAGGGGAGACCCAGTACTTC,CASSQWTGETQYF
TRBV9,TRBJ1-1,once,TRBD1,TGTGCCAGCAGCACAGGGGGCTGGGACACTGAAGCTTTCTTT,CASSTGGWDTEAFF
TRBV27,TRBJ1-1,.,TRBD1,TGTGCCAGCAGTTTGACAGGGGGCTTGAACACTGAAGCTTTCTTT,CASSLTGGLNTEAFF
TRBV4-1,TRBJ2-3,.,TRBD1,TGCGCCAGCAGCCAAGATCGCGACAGGGGAGTCAGGGATACGCAGTATTTT,CASSQDRDRGVRDTQYF
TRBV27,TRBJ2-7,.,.,TGTGCCAGCAGCCCATCAGGCGGGTACGAGCAGTACTTC,CASSPSGGYEQYF
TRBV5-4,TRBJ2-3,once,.,TGTGCCAGCAGCGATAGCGAAGATACGCAGTATTTT,CASSDSEDTQYF
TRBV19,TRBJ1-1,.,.,TGTGCCAGTAGTATTTTCGCCCCCCCAGGGAATACTGAAGCTTTCTTT,CASSIFAPPGNTEAFF
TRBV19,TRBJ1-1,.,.,TGTGCCAGCCGGCCCGGGGAAAGAGAAGCTTTCTTT,CASRPGEREAFF
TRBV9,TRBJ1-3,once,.,TGTGCCAGCAGCGTAGGGGGACGGATCTCTGGAAACACCATATATTTT,CASSVGGRISGNTIYF
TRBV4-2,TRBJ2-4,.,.,TGTGCCAGCAGCCAAGTTCAAGGACCCAGATACTTC,CASSQVQGPRYF
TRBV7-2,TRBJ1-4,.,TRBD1,TGTGCCAGCAGCCCCAGGGGGGATTGGATGGGAGAAAAACTGTTTTTT,CASSPRGDWMGEKLFF
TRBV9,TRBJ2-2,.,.,TGTGCCAGCAGCGCTTCGAACACCGGGGAGCTGTTTTTT,CASSASNTGELFF
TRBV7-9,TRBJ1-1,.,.,TGTGCCAGCAGCTTAGAGGGTGGGAGTGTGAACACTGAAGCTTTCTTT,CASSLEGGSVNTEAFF
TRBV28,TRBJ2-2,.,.,TGTGCCAGCAGTTTTGGGGGACGCGCCGGGGAGCTGTTTTTT,CASSFGGRAGELFF
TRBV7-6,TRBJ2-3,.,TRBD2,TGTGCCAGCAGCTTAGGAGCGGGAGGTGTAGGAGATACGCAGTATTTT,CASSLGAGGVGDTQYF
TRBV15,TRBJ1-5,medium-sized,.,TGTGCCACCAGCAGCCACAGGAATCAGCCCCAGCATTTT,CATSSHRNQPQHF
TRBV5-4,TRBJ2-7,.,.,TGTGCCAGCAGCGGCACCGGGCCGTCCTCCTACGAGCAGTACTTC,CASSGTGPSSYEQYF
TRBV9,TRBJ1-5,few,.,TGTGCCAGCAGCCTCTCCCGACACGGGGGGCAAAGCAATCAGCCCCAGCATTTT,CASSLSRHGGQSNQPQHF
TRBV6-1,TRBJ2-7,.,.,TGTGCCAGCAGCCAGGGGGGGAACGAGCAGTACTTC,CASSQGGNEQYF
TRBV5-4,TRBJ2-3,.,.,TGTGCCAGCAGCTTGGAGGGGGGGCCCACAGATACGCAGTATTTT,CASSLEGGPTDTQYF
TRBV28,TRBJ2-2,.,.,TGTGCCAGCACAGGGGGGAAAAACACCGGGGAGCTGTTTTTT,CASTGGKNTGELFF